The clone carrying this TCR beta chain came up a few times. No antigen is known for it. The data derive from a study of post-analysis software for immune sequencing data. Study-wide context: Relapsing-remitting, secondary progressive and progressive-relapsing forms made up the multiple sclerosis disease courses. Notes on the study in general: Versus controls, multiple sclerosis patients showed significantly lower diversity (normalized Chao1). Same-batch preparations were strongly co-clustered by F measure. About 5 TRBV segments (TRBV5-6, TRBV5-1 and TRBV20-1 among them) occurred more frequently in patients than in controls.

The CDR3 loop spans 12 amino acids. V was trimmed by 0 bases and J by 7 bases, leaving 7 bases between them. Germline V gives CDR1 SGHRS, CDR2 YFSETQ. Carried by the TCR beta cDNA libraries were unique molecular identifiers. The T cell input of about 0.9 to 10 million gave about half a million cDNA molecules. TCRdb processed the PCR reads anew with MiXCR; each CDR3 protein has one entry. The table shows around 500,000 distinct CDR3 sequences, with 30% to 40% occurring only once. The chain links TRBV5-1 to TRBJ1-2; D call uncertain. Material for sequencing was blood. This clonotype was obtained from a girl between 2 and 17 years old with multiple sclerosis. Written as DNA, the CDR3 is TGCGCCAGCAGCTTGGAGGGTGGTGGCTACACCTTC. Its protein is CASSLEGGGYTF.